This TCR beta chain is from a study of Graves' ophthalmopathy and Graves' hyperthyroidism. Diagnosis relied on clinical symptoms, serum thyroxine, TRAb, thyroid ultrasound and orbital computed tomography. As regards this clonotype: As yet, its antigen is unknown.

General study points: Most thyroid clonotypes with frequency above 0.001 were detected in blood too.

V was shortened by 2 bases and J by 5 bases, with 13 bases between the two germline ends. CDR1 is SGHVS, CDR2 FNYEAQ, per germline. The CDR3 is 14 amino acids. CDR3 regions of TCR beta were amplified from RNA transcripts. The library came from an HTBI-primed first-round RT-PCR and a second-round multiplex PCR. TCRdb re-derived calls from the multiplex PCR reads in MiXCR, one entry per CDR3 protein. The table lists some 370,000 distinct CDR3 sequences, about 15% of them singletons. The receptor was derived from an adult woman with stable Graves' hyperthyroidism. The sample comprised peripheral blood. The gene calls are TRBV7-6 and TRBJ2-7; maybe TRBD2 (7 bases). The CDR3 region has the DNA TGTGCCAGCAGCTTAATGGGGGGGGCCCACGAGCAGTACTTC. Protein product: CASSLMGGAHEQYF.